The clone carrying this TCR beta chain was recorded at least ten times. This specimen comes from a study of T-cell reconstitution after alpha-beta-depleted transplantation in children. Construction of the TCRbeta library involved unique molecular identifiers. TCRdb redid the calling of the PCR reads with MiXCR, one entry per CDR3 protein. The table lists about 830,000 distinct CDR3 sequences, under 20% of them singletons. V was clipped by 4 bases and J by 4 bases, with 7 bases between them. Per the germline V gene, CDR1 is SGHTA and CDR2 is FQGTGA. CDR3 length equals 13 residues. The V gene is TRBV7-3, the J gene TRBJ2-2, with a tentative D call TRBD2 (5 bases). Sequencing used PBMCs, mostly from graft donor cells, obtained 360 days after TCRalphabeta/CD19-depleted stem cell transplant. This receptor was identified in a male patient aged 10-17 years who had a stem cell transplant for acute lymphoblastic leukemia, so the T cells may come from the graft donor. The CDR3 bases are TGTGCCAGCAGCTGGAGGAGCACCGGGGAGCTGTTTTTT. Amino acids: CASSWRSTGELFF.